This entry lists 15 T cell receptor beta chains sequenced from one sample in a study of cytomegalovirus exposure and HLA in healthy donors. PCR employed 60 Vbeta and 13 Jbeta primers. The repertoire was sequenced with immunoSEQ multiplex PCR; TCRdb's copy has only in-frame clones and lacks some. The data hold some 110,000 clones, with about 68% observed a single time. Sequenced material: PBMCs. These receptors were taken from a middle-aged woman in good health and CMV-seropositive.

The rearrangement uses TRBV5-5 and TRBJ2-7, with unresolved D. Germline V lookup: CDR1 SGHKS, CDR2 YYEKEE (reference sequence). The V end lost 0 bases, the J end lost 6 bases, and 10 bases lay between the germline ends. The length of the CDR3 is 13 residues. The CDR3 DNA is TGTGCCAGCAGCTTGGTTATTTCGGGCGAGCAGTACTTC. It translates to CASSLVISGEQYF.

The chain combines TRBV19 with TRBJ1-5; possible D gene TRBD1, 5 bases. The CDR3 loop spans 15 amino acids. Germline V gene sequence: CDR1 LNHDA, CDR2 SQIVND (reference sequence). Trimming took off 5 bases at V and 0 bases at J, with 11 bases between the two ends. The CDR3 bases are TGTGCCAGTAGTGCCCAAGACAGTAGCAATCAGCCCCAGCATTTT. Translated, it gives CASSAQDSSNQPQHF. Looking up the rest from reference TRBV19 and TRBJ1-5 gives the full variable domain: DGGITQSPKYLFRKEGQNVTLSCEQNLNHDAMYWYRQDPGQGLRLIYYSQIVNDFQKGDIAEGYSVSREKKESFPLTVTSAQKNPTAFYLCASSAQDSSNQPQHFGDGTRLSIL.

This clone occurred a few times. The rearrangement links TRBV6-5 to TRBJ1-2; 9 bases fit TRBD1. This CDR3 has 15 amino acids. Germline V lookup: CDR1 MNHEY, CDR2 SVGAGI. V lost 6 bases to trimming and J lost 8 bases; unmatched junction nucleotides: 13. The CDR3 DNA reads as TGTGCCAGCAGCCTGGGACAGGGAGCTTCCACCGGCTACACCTTC. Its protein product is CASSLGQGASTGYTF.

The chain employs TRBV7-2 and TRBJ2-3; 8 bases are shared with TRBD2. V dropped 6 bases and J dropped 2; count of bases not matched to a gene: 10. In germline, CDR1 is SGHTA, CDR2 FQGNSA. The CDR3 loop spans 16 amino acids. The CDR3, as DNA: TGTGCCAGCAGTGTAGAGCGGGAGATTGCCACAGATACGCAGTATTTT. This codes for CASSVEREIATDTQYF.

The chain is built from TRBV28 and TRBJ2-5; D not certain. V was cut by 8 bases and J by 1 base, with 14 bases left in between. Germline CDR1 and CDR2: MDHEN and SYDVKM. This CDR3 has 14 amino acids. Here the CDR3 DNA reads TGTGCCAGCGTCACACCAGGTTTCCAAGAGACCCAGTACTTC. This translates into CASVTPGFQETQYF.

Here the CDR3 reads CASSLTGDTSYEQYF. In DNA, the CDR3 is TGTGCCAGTAGTCTGACTGGGGACACCTCCTACGAGCAGTACTTC. This rearrangement joins TRBV19 to TRBJ2-7, with D maybe TRBD1 (6 bases). V lost 5 bases and J 0 bases, leaving 14 bases between the germline ends. Germline CDR1 reads LNHDA; CDR2 reads SQIVND (reference sequence). The CDR3 covers 15 residues.

This sequence joins TRBV4-3 and TRBJ2-7, with TRBD2 matching 12 bases. Unmatched junction bases numbered 3, after V lost 4 bases and J lost 2 bases. This CDR3 contains 15 residues. In germline, CDR1 is LGHNA, CDR2 YSLEER. The CDR3 nucleotides are TGCGCCAGCAGCCGACTAGCGGGAGTAGCCTACGAGCAGTACTTC. It codes for CASSRLAGVAYEQYF.

This clone appeared a few times. The V gene is TRBV11-2, the J gene TRBJ1-2; tentative D call: TRBD1 (6 bases). The V gene lost 7 bases and the J gene lost 2 bases, with 17 bases spanning the gap. Germline V gives CDR1 SGHAT, CDR2 FQNNGV. The length of the CDR3 is 15 residues. The CDR3 bases are TGTGCCAGCAAGCTGAGTACAGGGATCAACTATGGCTACACCTTC. Encoded protein: CASKLSTGINYGYTF. The whole variable domain, remainder taken from reference TRBV11-2 and TRBJ1-2, is EAGVAQSPRYKIIEKRQSVAFWCNPISGHATLYWYQQILGQGPKLLIQFQNNGVVDDSQLPKDRFSAERLKGVDSTLKIQPAKLEDSAVYLCASKLSTGINYGYTFGSGTRLTVV.

The chain recombines TRBV7-2 with TRBJ2-7, with D hard to call. CDR3 length: 15 amino acids. In germline, CDR1 is SGHTA, CDR2 FQGNSA. Trimming took off 1 base at V and 1 base at J, with 11 bases between the two ends. CDR3 nucleotides: TGTGCCAGCAGCTTAGGAAGCGTTTCTTCCTACGAGCAGTACTTC. Translation gives CASSLGSVSSYEQYF.

The chain recombines TRBV10-3 with TRBJ1-1, with 10 nucleotides matching TRBD1. The CDR3 is made up of 13 amino acids. Germline values: CDR1 ENHRY, CDR2 SYGVKD. V was clipped by 9 bases and J by 1 base; unmatched bases: 2. CDR3 DNA sequence: TGTGCCATGCGGGACAGGGGGAACACTGAAGCTTTCTTT. Protein: CAMRDRGNTEAFF.

As to this clone: It differs at one base from a far larger clone, so likely a read error. This CDR3 reads CSSSPERQGNTIYF. CDR3 coding DNA: TGTTCCAGCAGCCCCGAGCGACAGGGAAACACCATATATTTT. This rearrangement joins TRBV7-9 to TRBJ1-3; a weak D match, TRBD1 (5 bases). The CDR3 consists of 14 residues. The germline V gene has CDR1 SEHNR and CDR2 FQNEAQ (reference sequence).

This chain uses TRBV28 with TRBJ2-1; D is perhaps TRBD1 (5 bases). CDR3 size: 13 residues. Germline CDR1 and CDR2: MDHEN and SYDVKM. The V end was cut by 5 bases, the J end by 10 bases, with 15 bases between. CDR3 sequence reads: CASSMTVYLEQFF. In DNA, the CDR3 is TGTGCCAGCAGTATGACAGTTTACTTGGAGCAGTTCTTC.

This clone has just a few counts. V gene TRBV7-2 combines with J gene TRBJ2-1; 11 bases line up with TRBD2. The germline CDR1 and CDR2 sequences are SGHTA and FQGNSA. V shed 5 bases, J shed 5 bases, and the junction held 11 bases outside the gene matches. The CDR3 totals 17 residues. CDR3: CASSLKTGTSGNNEQFF. The DNA of the CDR3 is TGTGCCAGCAGCCTTAAAACGGGGACTAGCGGCAACAATGAGCAGTTCTTC.

The J gene is TRBJ2-4, the V gene TRBV4-1, with 10 bases that match TRBD1. CDR1 MGHRA and CDR2 YSYEKL come from the germline V gene. CDR3 length equals 19 residues. Trimming cost V 3 bases and J 0 bases; bases outside gene matches: 11. The CDR3 loop is CASSQQDRGGTLAKNIQYF. The CDR3 bases are TGCGCCAGCAGCCAGCAGGACAGGGGGGGGACCTTAGCCAAAAACATTCAGTACTTC.

V usage is TRBV6-5 and J usage is TRBJ2-7; 11 bases are shared with TRBD1. CDR1 is MNHEY and CDR2 is SVGAGI in the germline V gene. The CDR3 is 13 amino acids. V trimming: 7 bases; J trimming: 9 bases; junction bases outside the gene matches: 8. The CDR3 DNA is TGTGCCAGCACCCCGGACAGGGGGCCGGGGCAGTACTTC. It is translated as CASTPDRGPGQYF.